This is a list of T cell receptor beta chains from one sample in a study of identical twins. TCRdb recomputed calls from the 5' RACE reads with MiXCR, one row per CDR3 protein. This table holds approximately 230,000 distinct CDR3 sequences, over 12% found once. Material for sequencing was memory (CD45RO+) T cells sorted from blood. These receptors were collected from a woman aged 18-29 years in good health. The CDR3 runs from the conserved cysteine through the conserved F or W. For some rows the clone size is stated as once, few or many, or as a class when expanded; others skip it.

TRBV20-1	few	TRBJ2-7	CSAPFGRSNSYEQYF
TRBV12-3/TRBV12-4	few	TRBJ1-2	CASRTRVTGGYTF
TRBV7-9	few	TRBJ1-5	CASSLGTGGAQPQHF
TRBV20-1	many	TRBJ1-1	CSAKSSSGGDHTEAFF
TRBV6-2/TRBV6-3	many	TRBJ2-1	CASSKLAEQFF
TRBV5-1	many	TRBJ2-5	CASSLFGDQETQYF
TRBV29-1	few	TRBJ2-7	CSFRTGTGASEQYF
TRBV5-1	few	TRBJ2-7	CASSLEGPQVGEQYF
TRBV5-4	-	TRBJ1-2	CASSLGGVGDYGYTF
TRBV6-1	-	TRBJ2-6	CASGRGGFGANVLTF
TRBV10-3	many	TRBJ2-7	CAISESEEQYF
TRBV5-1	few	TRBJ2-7	CASSPEGEQQYF
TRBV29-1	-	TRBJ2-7	CSVANWGEQYF
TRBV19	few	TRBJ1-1	CASTRIVGGNTEAFF
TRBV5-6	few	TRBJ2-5	CASTGTEETQYF
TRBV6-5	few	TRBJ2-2	CASSYSGLAGGWNTGELFF
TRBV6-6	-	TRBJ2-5	CASAGPRGETQYF
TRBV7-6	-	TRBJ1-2	CASSPTGQGNYGYTF
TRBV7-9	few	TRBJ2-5	CASSFSGLETQYF
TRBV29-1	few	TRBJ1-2	CSVSPGPNYGYTF
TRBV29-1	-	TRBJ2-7	CSVARTGVGYEQYF
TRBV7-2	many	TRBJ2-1	CASSLGRVLEQFF
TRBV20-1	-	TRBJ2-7	CSAGSPRDRAHEQYF
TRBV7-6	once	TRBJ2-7	CASSLRGSANEQYF
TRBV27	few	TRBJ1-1	CASSLNRYHTEAFF
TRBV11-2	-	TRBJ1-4	CASSFYQGREKLFF
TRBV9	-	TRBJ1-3	CASSATIGGDSLSGNTIYF
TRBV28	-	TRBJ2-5	CASSTNYPETQYF
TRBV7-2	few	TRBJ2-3	CASSFDRASRGTDTQYF
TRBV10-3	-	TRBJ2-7	CAGGASVEEQYF
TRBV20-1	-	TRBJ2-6	CSATQGSGANVLTF
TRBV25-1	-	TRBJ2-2	CASSDWGMGTGELFF
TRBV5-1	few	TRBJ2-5	CASSLFGGEETQYF
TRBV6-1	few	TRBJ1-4	CASSQGGAPSTNEKLFF
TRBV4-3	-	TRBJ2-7	CASSQDSGTATRGQYF
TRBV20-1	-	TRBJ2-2	CSARIYTGELFF
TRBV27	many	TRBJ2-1	CASRRGGGEQFF
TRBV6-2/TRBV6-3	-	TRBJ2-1	CASSSNGLLVNNEQFF
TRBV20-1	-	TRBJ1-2	CSAAARGSYGYTF
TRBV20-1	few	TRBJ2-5	CSARDLGETQYF
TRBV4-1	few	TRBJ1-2	CASSQEMMGGYTF
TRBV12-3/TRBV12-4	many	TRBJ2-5	CASTPSGMLQETQYF
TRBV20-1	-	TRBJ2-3	CSGGPSTDTQYF